This TCR beta chain was retrieved from a study of blood T cell repertoires in COVID-19. Overall study: COVID-19 samples collected from the United States, Italy and Spain covered acute and convalescent phases. From T cells, B-cell-depleted T cells, or PBMCs came the material, which was cDNA or gDNA.

Trimming stripped 10 bases from V and 7 bases from J, with 17 bases between. This CDR3 contains 13 residues. Per the germline V gene, CDR1 is SGHRS and CDR2 is YFSETQ. Original processing methods: Reference gene primers were amplified, and this amplification served to estimate nucleated cell counts. Sequenced by immunoSEQ multiplex PCR; TCRdb stores in-frame clones only, minus some. The D gene and trimming were derived from the DNA, and the V and J assignments and clone size from that table. The sample lists just over 30,000 clones, roughly 90% occurring once. The chain couples TRBV5-1 to TRBJ2-2, with D possibly matching TRBD2 (5 bases). The sample comprised peripheral blood. This receptor was taken from a woman in her 40s with active or convalescent COVID-19. CDR3 sequence (DNA): TGCGCCTCCGAACTAGACGAAAACGGGGAGCTGTTTTTT. Protein: CASELDENGELFF. The full variable domain, completed using reference TRBV5-1 and TRBJ2-2, is KAGVTQTPRYLIKTRGQQVTLSCSPISGHRSVSWYQQTPGQGLQFLFEYFSETQRNKGNFPGRFSGRQFSNSRSEMNVSTLELGDSALYLCASELDENGELFFGEGSRLTVL.